A single sample is the source of the 10 T cell receptor beta chains below, sequenced in a study of cytomegalovirus exposure and HLA in healthy donors. PCR primers comprised 60 Vbeta and 13 Jbeta primers. Assay used: immunoSEQ multiplex PCR; TCRdb lists only in-frame clones, some missing. The sample lists 100,000 to 150,000 clones; roughly 71% were seen once. Sequencing was done on a sample of PBMCs. Receptor source: a middle-aged woman in good health and CMV-seronegative.

The chain has TRBV27 and TRBJ2-3; 12 nucleotides line up with TRBD2. The V and J ends lost 3 bases and 9 bases, in that order; junction bases with no gene match: 7. Germline V CDR1 and CDR2: MNHEY, SMNVEV (reference sequence). The CDR3 spans 15 residues. CDR3 bases: TGTGCCAGCAGTTTTCTGTCGACTAGCGGGGGAACGCAGTATTTT. This sequence encodes CASSFLSTSGGTQYF.

V and J are TRBV25-1 and TRBJ2-3, with TRBD2 matching 9 bases. V dropped 4 bases and J dropped 8; count of bases not matched to a gene: 7. The germline gives CDR1 MGHDK, CDR2 SYGVNS. This CDR3 spans 14 amino acids. In nucleotides, the CDR3 is TGTGCCAGCAGTGGCCTAGCGGGGATCGCTACGCAGTATTTT. It encodes CASSGLAGIATQYF.

The chain joins TRBV12-5 to TRBJ1-3; TRBD1 matches at 9 bases. The ends lost 6 bases at V and 4 bases at J; junction bases unmatched: 4. Germline lookup yields CDR1 LGHNT and CDR2 FRNRAP. This CDR3 is built from 14 residues. The CDR3 spells CASGLGTGGNTIYF. CDR3 sequence (DNA): TGTGCTAGTGGACTCGGGACAGGGGGAAACACCATATATTTT.

The chain has TRBV30 and TRBJ1-5; D not resolved. The V end lost 3 bases, the J end lost 6 bases, and 18 bases lay between the germline ends. CDR1 GTSNPN and CDR2 SVGIG come from the germline V gene (reference sequence). CDR3 size: 15 residues. Written as DNA, the CDR3 is TGTGCCTGGAGCGCCGCCACGGCGGGTATTCAGCCCCAGCATTTT. Its translation: CAWSAATAGIQPQHF.

This clone has just a few counts. This chain joins TRBV9 and TRBJ2-7, with TRBD1 as a possible D gene (5 bases). The V end was cut by 5 bases, the J end by 5 bases, with 8 bases between. Germline CDR1 and CDR2: SGDLS and YYNGEE. The CDR3 length is 11 residues. Here the CDR3 DNA reads TGTGCCAGCAGGCAGGGCAACGAGCAGTACTTC. Amino acid sequence: CASRQGNEQYF.

As concerns this clone: One end of the junction fails to match germline, which may point to a read error. V usage is TRBV5-4 and J usage is TRBJ1-1; 8 bases align to TRBD1. The CDR3 loop spans 13 amino acids. Germline CDR1 is SGHNT and CDR2 is YYREEE (reference sequence). Written as DNA, the CDR3 is TGTGCCAGCAGCTTGGCGACAGGGGTTGAATCTTTCTTT. As protein: CASSLATGVESFF.

The chain employs TRBV28 and TRBJ1-1; 7 bases map to TRBD1. CDR1 MDHEN and CDR2 SYDVKM come from the germline V gene. This CDR3 is built from 14 residues. Trimming took 5 bases from V and 6 from J; bases not matched to a gene: 9. The CDR3 protein is CASSVDRAGPEAFF. The CDR3 coding sequence is TGTGCCAGCAGTGTCGACAGGGCCGGACCTGAAGCTTTCTTT.

The table lists this clone with many counts. Germline and junction disagree at one end, which may indicate a read error. V gene TRBV7-7 combines with J gene TRBJ1-1; D is possibly TRBD1 (6 bases). The CDR3 consists of 15 residues. Germline lookup yields CDR1 SSHAT and CDR2 FNYEAQ (reference sequence). The CDR3 is CASSVKYLDRTEAFF. CDR3 nucleotide sequence: TGTGCTAGCAGCGTGAAGTACCTGGACAGAACTGAAGCTTTCTTT.

The chain employs TRBV4-3 and TRBJ2-7; maybe TRBD2 (5 bases). The CDR3 covers 16 residues. Germline-derived CDR1 and CDR2 are LGHNA and YSLEER. Trimming removed 0 bases at V and 0 bases at J, with 12 bases between. CDR3 sequence: CASSQETAASSYEQYF. The CDR3 nucleotides are TGCGCCAGCAGCCAAGAAACAGCGGCGAGCTCCTACGAGCAGTACTTC.

The J gene is TRBJ2-5, the V gene TRBV15, with TRBD2 identical over 12 bases. The CDR3 consists of 16 residues. Germline-derived CDR1 and CDR2 are LNHNV and YYDKDF (reference sequence). V trimming: 3 bases; J trimming: 1 base; junction bases outside the gene matches: 3. The CDR3 DNA reads as TGTGCCACCAGCAGCCGACTAGCGGGGGCCCAAGAGACCCAGTACTTC. Protein sequence: CATSSRLAGAQETQYF.